This T cell receptor beta chain was sequenced for a study of control samples from healthy donors and cancer patients. The CDR3 has 15 amino acids. V lost 0 bases and J 3 bases, leaving 8 bases between the germline ends. The germline CDR1 and CDR2 sequences are SGHVS and FNYEAQ. TCRdb keeps only in-frame clones here, not all; method: immunoSEQ multiplex PCR. The sample carries tens of thousands of clones, around 95% recorded once. This TCR derives from a woman aged 18-30 years in good health. The V and J genes are TRBV7-6 and TRBJ2-2; D gene unclear. Source material: blood. CDR3 sequence reads: CASSLALPDTGELFF. In DNA form, the CDR3 reads TGTGCCAGCAGCTTAGCGTTACCGGACACCGGGGAGCTGTTTTTT.